This entry lists 15 T cell receptor beta chains sequenced from one sample in a study of T cell changes during pregnancy in multiple sclerosis (dated by TCRdb to the late 2010s). Libraries were made using the immunoSEQ multiplex PCR assay. Sourced from immuneACCESS, this table was stored by TCRdb with only in-frame sequences that have V and J called. A share of the clones is absent; for the studies checked, an unresolved V gene accounts for under half, and the remainder has no known explanation. In all, the sample holds some 29,000 clones, and 80% to 90% of those were seen once. The top ten constitute around 10% of the sample. The source material was CD8+ T cells from peripheral blood mononuclear cells, sampled in the third trimester of pregnancy. The receptors originated from a female donor with multiple sclerosis, enrolled in a pregnancy study.

V gene TRBV7-9 combines with J gene TRBJ2-1; the D gene is possibly TRBD2 (5 bases). Trimming took off 2 bases at V and 6 bases at J, with 14 bases between the two ends. CDR3 length: 15 amino acids. Germline V CDR1 and CDR2: SEHNR, FQNEAQ (reference sequence). CDR3 in DNA: TGTGCCAGCAGCTTATTGACTACACGGGGCAATGAGCAGTTCTTC. Protein product: CASSLLTTRGNEQFF.

The V call is TRBV11-2, the J call TRBJ1-1, with a weak D call TRBD1 (5 bases). The length of the CDR3 is 14 residues. Looked up from germline, CDR1 is SGHAT and CDR2 is FQNNGV. V was clipped by 2 bases and J by 1 base, with 8 bases between them. DNA for the CDR3: TGTGCCAGCAGCTTATGGGGGGGGAACACTGAAGCTTTCTTT. This translates into CASSLWGGNTEAFF.

A note on this clone: Other DNA sequences in this sample translate to the same CDR3. The rearrangement joins TRBV5-6 to TRBJ1-1; TRBD1 is a possible D gene (6 bases). The CDR3 is 13 residues long. Germline CDR1 SGHDT, CDR2 YYEEEE. Trimming took off 3 bases at V and 8 bases at J, with 14 bases between the two ends. CDR3 sequence (DNA): TGTGCCAGCAGCTGGACGGTGACAGGCGAAGCTTTCTTT. This gives the protein CASSWTVTGEAFF.

The chain joins TRBV5-8 to TRBJ2-1; no clear D. The CDR3 is 15 amino acids. The germline V gene encodes CDR1 SGHTS and CDR2 YDEGEE. V gave up 1 base and J gave up 6 bases, with 14 bases separating them. The CDR3 region has the DNA TGTGCCAGCAGCTTGTTGCAGGCCACCCTCAATGAGCAGTTCTTC. Its translation: CASSLLQATLNEQFF.

V gene TRBV6-1 combines with J gene TRBJ2-1, with D tentatively TRBD2 (5 bases). Germline assignment: CDR1 MNHNS and CDR2 SASEGT. The CDR3 has 16 residues. V dropped 0 bases and J dropped 5 bases, with 14 bases sitting between them. As DNA, the CDR3 is TGTGCCAGCAGTGAAGCGGAGGCCGTGATTAACAATGAGCAGTTCTTC. Translated: CASSEAEAVINNEQFF.

This clone has only a few counts. The chain recombines TRBV7-8 with TRBJ1-2, with D possibly being TRBD1 (6 bases). Germline V gene sequence: CDR1 SGHVS, CDR2 FQNEAQ. V dropped 3 bases and J dropped 7 bases, with 12 bases sitting between them. The CDR3 is made up of 13 amino acids. The CDR3 spells CASSFSYRAGYTF. In DNA, the CDR3 is TGTGCCAGCAGCTTTTCCTACAGGGCTGGCTACACCTTC.

This chain connects TRBV10-3 to TRBJ2-1; the D gene is possibly TRBD2 (5 bases). The V gene lost 3 bases and the J gene lost 10 bases, with 16 bases spanning the gap. The CDR3 is made up of 14 amino acids. Germline CDR1 is ENHRY and CDR2 is SYGVKD. The CDR3 protein is CAISELSESGEQFF. DNA of the CDR3: TGTGCCATCAGTGAATTAAGTGAAAGCGGAGAGCAGTTCTTC.

The CDR3 reads CASSLAGQGDQPQHF. The CDR3 coding sequence is TGTGCCAGCAGCTTAGCGGGGCAGGGGGACCAGCCCCAGCATTTT. This chain connects TRBV7-8 to TRBJ1-5; 7 positions agree with TRBD1. Trimming removed 0 bases from V and 7 bases from J; junction bases left unmatched: 6. CDR3 length equals 15 residues. Germline V gives CDR1 SGHVS, CDR2 FQNEAQ. The complete variable domain, with remaining parts taken from reference TRBV7-8 and TRBJ1-5, reads GAGVSQSPRYKVAKRGQDVALRCDPISGHVSLFWYQQALGQGPEFLTYFQNEAQLDKSGLPSDRFFAERPEGSVSTLKIQRTQQEDSAVYLCASSLAGQGDQPQHFGDGTRLSIL.

V gene TRBV28 combines with J gene TRBJ2-2; D is unclear. The CDR3 contains 16 residues. Trimming took 3 bases from V and 4 from J, leaving 15 bases between them. CDR1 and CDR2 from the germline V gene are MDHEN and SYDVKM. The CDR3 sequence: CASSFLGEAGTGELFF. CDR3 DNA sequence: TGTGCCAGCAGTTTTTTAGGCGAGGCCGGCACCGGGGAGCTGTTTTTT.

The genes are TRBV28 and TRBJ2-5; a possible D gene is TRBD1 (6 bases). Germline V gene lookup returns CDR1 MDHEN and CDR2 SYDVKM. V lost 0 bases to trimming and J lost 1 base, with 9 bases between them. CDR3 length equals 15 residues. The CDR3 here is CASSLWADSQETQYF. For the CDR3, the DNA is TGTGCCAGCAGTTTATGGGCGGACAGCCAAGAGACCCAGTACTTC.

V and J are TRBV9 and TRBJ2-1; D unresolved. V lost 8 bases to trimming and J lost 1 base, with 10 bases between them. Germline V lookup: CDR1 SGDLS, CDR2 YYNGEE. The CDR3 runs 13 residues. CDR3 sequence (DNA): TGTGCCAGTAGCAGCCGATCCTACAATGAGCAGTTCTTC. Its translation: CASSSRSYNEQFF.

The genes are TRBV9 and TRBJ2-2, with D perhaps TRBD1 (6 bases). This CDR3 is built from 17 residues. Germline V gene sequence: CDR1 SGDLS, CDR2 YYNGEE. With 4 bases removed from V and 4 bases from J, the gap between germline ends came to 20 bases. CDR3 sequence reads: CASSPRGGQSVTGELFF. CDR3 nucleotides: TGTGCCAGCAGCCCTAGGGGTGGACAGAGTGTCACCGGGGAGCTGTTTTTT. Full variable domain (missing parts from reference TRBV9 and TRBJ2-2): DSGVTQTPKHLITATGQRVTLRCSPRSGDLSVYWYQQSLDQGLQFLIQYYNGEERAKGNILERFSAQQFPDLHSELNLSSLELGDSALYFCASSPRGGQSVTGELFFGEGSRLTVL.

The rearrangement links TRBV5-1 to TRBJ2-5; TRBD1 agrees at 7 bases. The trim removed 3 bases at V and 1 base at J, leaving 3 bases unmatched. Germline V lookup: CDR1 SGHRS, CDR2 YFSETQ. This CDR3 is 14 amino acids long. CDR3 region: CASSYDRVQETQYF. In nucleotides, the CDR3 is TGCGCCAGCAGCTACGACAGGGTCCAAGAGACCCAGTACTTC.

The chain recombines TRBV2 with TRBJ2-7, with D tentatively TRBD2 (5 bases). The length of the CDR3 is 15 residues. The V end was cut by 6 bases, the J end by 3 bases, with 18 bases between. Germline CDR1 SNHLY, CDR2 FYNNEI. Here the CDR3 reads CASSEIGRSHYEQYF. CDR3 nucleotide sequence: TGTGCCAGCAGCGAGATAGGGAGATCCCACTACGAGCAGTACTTC.

The genes are TRBV5-1 and TRBJ2-2, with TRBD1 as a possible D gene (5 bases). This CDR3 has 12 residues. Trimming pared 6 bases from V and 14 bases from J, leaving 17 bases between. Germline V gives CDR1 SGHRS, CDR2 YFSETQ. The CDR3 sequence: CASTSDDRQLFF. In DNA form, the CDR3 reads TGCGCCAGCACTTCTGACGACAGACAACTGTTTTTT.